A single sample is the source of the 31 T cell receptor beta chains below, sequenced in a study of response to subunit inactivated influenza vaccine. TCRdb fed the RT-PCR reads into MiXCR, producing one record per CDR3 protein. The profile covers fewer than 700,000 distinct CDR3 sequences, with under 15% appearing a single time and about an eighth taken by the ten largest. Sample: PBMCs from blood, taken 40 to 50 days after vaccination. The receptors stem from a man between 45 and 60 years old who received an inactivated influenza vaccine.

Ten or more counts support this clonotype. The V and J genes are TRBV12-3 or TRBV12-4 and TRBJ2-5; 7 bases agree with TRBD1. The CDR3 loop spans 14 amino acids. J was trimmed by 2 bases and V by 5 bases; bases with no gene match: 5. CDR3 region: CASSRDSLQETQYF. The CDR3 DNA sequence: TGTGCCAGCAGTCGGGACAGCTTACAAGAGACCCAGTACTTC.

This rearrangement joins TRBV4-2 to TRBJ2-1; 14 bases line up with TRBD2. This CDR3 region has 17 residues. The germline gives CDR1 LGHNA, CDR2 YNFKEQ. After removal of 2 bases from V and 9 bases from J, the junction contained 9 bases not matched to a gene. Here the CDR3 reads CASSQSGTSGGLGEQFF. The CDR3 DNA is TGTGCCAGCAGCCAAAGCGGGACTAGCGGGGGCCTGGGTGAGCAGTTCTTC.

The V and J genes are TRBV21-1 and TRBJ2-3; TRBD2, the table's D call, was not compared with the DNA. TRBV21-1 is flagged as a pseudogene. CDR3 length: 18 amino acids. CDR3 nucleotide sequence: TGTGCCAGCAGCACTCAGAGACTCAGCGGGAGGCCCACAGATACGCAGTATTTT. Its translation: CASSTQRLSGRPTDTQYF.

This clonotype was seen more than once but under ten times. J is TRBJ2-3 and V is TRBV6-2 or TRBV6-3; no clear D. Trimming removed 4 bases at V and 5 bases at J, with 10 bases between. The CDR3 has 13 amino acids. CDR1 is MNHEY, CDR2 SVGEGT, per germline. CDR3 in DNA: TGTGCCAGCAGTTGGGGAATCGGAGATACGCAGTATTTT. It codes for CASSWGIGDTQYF.

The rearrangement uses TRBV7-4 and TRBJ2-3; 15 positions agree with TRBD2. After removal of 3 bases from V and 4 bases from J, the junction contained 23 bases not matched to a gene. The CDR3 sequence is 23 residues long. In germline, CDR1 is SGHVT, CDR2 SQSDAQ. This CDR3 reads CASSFFCPSGGTSGRRGPDTQYF. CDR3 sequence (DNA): TGTGCCAGCAGCTTTTTTTGCCCATCCGGGGGGACTAGCGGGAGGAGGGGACCAGATACGCAGTATTTT.

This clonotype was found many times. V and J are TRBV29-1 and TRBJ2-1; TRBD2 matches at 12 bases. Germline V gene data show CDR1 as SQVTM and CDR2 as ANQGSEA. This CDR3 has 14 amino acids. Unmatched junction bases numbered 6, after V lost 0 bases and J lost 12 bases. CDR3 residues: CSVEESLAGGGQFF. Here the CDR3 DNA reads TGCAGCGTTGAAGAATCGCTAGCGGGAGGGGGGCAGTTCTTC.

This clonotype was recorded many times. In DNA form, the CDR3 reads TGTGCCAGCAGTCACTACTTGAACACCGGGGAGCTGTTTTTT. Translation: CASSHYLNTGELFF. The genes are TRBV12-3 or TRBV12-4 and TRBJ2-2, with unresolved D. Trimming stripped 5 bases from V and 1 base from J, with 8 bases between. The CDR3 has 14 residues.

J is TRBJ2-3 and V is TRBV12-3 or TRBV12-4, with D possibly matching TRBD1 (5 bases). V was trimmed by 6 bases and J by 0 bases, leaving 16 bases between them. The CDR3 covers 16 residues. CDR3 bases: TGTGCCAGCAGAGGGGTGGAAGGGGCTAGCACAGATACGCAGTATTTT. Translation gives CASRGVEGASTDTQYF.

DNA of the CDR3: TGTGCCAGCAGCCCCTCGACAGGAGTCGTCTACGAGCAGTACTTC. It codes for CASSPSTGVVYEQYF. This rearrangement joins TRBV7-6 to TRBJ2-7, with D possibly TRBD1 on 6 matching bases. Germline V lookup: CDR1 SGHVS, CDR2 FNYEAQ. This CDR3 spans 15 amino acids. Trimming left V 5 bases short and J 3 bases short, with 17 bases between.

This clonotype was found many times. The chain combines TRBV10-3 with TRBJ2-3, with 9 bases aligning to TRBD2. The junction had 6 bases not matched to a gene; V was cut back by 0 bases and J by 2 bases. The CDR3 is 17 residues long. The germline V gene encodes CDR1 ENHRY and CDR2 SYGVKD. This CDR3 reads CAISESKLAGNTDTQYF. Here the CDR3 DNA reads TGTGCCATCAGTGAGTCGAAGCTAGCGGGGAACACAGATACGCAGTATTTT.

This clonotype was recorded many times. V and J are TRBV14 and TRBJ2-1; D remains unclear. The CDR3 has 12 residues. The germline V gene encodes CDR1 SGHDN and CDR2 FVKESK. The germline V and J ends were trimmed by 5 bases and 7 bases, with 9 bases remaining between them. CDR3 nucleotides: TGTGCCAGCAGCTTCTTCGCGAATGAGCAGTTCTTC. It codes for CASSFFANEQFF.

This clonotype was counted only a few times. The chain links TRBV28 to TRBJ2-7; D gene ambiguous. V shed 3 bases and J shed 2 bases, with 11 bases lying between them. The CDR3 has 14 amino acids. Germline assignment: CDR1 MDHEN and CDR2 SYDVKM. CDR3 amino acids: CASSFFRVPYEQYF. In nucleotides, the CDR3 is TGTGCCAGCAGTTTTTTTCGGGTTCCCTACGAGCAGTACTTC.

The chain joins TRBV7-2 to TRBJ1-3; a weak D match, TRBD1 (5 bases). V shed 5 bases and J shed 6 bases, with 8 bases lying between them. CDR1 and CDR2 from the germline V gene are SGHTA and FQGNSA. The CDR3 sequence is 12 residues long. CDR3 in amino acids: CASSTGENTIYF. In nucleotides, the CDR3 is TGTGCCAGCAGCACAGGAGAAAACACCATATATTTT.

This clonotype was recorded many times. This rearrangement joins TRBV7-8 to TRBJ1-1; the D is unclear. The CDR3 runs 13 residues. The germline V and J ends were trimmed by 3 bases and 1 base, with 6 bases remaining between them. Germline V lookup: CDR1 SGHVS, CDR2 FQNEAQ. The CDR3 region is CASSFIGNTEAFF. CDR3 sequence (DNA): TGTGCCAGCAGCTTCATAGGGAACACTGAAGCTTTCTTT. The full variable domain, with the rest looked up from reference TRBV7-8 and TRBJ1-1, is GAGVSQSPRYKVAKRGQDVALRCDPISGHVSLFWYQQALGQGPEFLTYFQNEAQLDKSGLPSDRFFAERPEGSVSTLKIQRTQQEDSAVYLCASSFIGNTEAFFGQGTRLTVV.

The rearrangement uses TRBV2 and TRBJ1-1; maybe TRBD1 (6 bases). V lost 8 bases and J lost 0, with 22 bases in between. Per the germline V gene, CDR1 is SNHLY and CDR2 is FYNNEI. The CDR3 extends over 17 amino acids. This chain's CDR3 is CASWISWTEDMNTEAFF. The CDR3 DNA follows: TGTGCCAGCTGGATCTCGTGGACAGAAGACATGAACACTGAAGCTTTCTTT.

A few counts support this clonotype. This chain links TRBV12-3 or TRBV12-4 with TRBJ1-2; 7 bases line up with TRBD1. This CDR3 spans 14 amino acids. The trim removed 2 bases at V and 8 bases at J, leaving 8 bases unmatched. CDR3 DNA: TGTGCCAGCAGTTTAAAAAGGACAGGCGCCGGCTACACCTTC. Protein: CASSLKRTGAGYTF.

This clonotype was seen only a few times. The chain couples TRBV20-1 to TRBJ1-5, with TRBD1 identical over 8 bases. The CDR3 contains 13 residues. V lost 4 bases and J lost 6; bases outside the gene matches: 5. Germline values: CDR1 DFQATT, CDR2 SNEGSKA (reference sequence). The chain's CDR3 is CSAIYRGSQPQHF. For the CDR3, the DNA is TGCAGTGCTATTTACAGGGGGAGTCAGCCCCAGCATTTT.

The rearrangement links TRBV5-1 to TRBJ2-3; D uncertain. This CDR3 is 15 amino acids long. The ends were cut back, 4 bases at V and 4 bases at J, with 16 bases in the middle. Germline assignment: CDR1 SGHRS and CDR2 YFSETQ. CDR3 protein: CASSAGRHRSDTQYF. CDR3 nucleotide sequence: TGCGCCAGCAGCGCCGGACGGCATCGGTCAGATACGCAGTATTTT.

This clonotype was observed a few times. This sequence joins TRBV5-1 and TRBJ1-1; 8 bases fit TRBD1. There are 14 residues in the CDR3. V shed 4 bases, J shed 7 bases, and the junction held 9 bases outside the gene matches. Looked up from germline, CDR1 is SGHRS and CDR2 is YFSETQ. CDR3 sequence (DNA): TGCGCCAGCAGCCCTCGGACAGGGTTCGGTGAAGCTTTCTTT. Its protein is CASSPRTGFGEAFF.

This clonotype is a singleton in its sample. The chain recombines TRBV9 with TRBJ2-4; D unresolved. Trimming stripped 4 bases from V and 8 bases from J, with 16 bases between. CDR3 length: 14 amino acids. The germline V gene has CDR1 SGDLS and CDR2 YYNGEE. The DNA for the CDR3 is TGTGCCAGCAGCTACAACCAACTTAGGGACATTCAGTACTTC. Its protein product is CASSYNQLRDIQYF.

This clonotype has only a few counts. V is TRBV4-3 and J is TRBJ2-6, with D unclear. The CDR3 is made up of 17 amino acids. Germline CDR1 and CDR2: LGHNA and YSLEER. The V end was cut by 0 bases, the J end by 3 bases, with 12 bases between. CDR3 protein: CASSQELKYGGANVLTF. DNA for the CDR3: TGCGCCAGCAGCCAAGAACTAAAGTATGGTGGGGCCAACGTCCTGACTTTC.

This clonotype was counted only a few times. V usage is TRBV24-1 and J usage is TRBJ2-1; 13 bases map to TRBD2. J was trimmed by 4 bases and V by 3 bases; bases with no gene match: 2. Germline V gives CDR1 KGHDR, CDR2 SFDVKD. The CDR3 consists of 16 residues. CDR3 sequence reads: CATSDGTSGKYNEQFF. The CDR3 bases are TGTGCCACCAGTGATGGGACTAGCGGGAAATACAATGAGCAGTTCTTC.

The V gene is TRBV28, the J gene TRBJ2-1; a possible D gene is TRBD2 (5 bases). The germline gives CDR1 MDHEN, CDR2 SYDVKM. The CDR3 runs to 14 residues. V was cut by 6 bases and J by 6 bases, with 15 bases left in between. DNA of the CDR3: TGTGCCAGCAGGCCCCTGGCGGAGGTCAATGAGCAGTTCTTC. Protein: CASRPLAEVNEQFF. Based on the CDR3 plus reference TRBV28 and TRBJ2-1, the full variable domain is DVKVTQSSRYLVKRTGEKVFLECVQDMDHENMFWYRQDPGLGLRLIYFSYDVKMKEKGDIPEGYSVSREKKERFSLILESASTNQTSMYLCASRPLAEVNEQFFGPGTRLTVL.

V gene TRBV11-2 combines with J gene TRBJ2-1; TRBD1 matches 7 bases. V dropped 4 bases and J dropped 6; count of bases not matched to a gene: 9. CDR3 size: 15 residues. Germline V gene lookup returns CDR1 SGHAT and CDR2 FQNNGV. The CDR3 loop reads CASSSLRGQGNEQFF. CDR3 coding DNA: TGTGCCAGCAGCTCGTTGAGGGGGCAAGGCAATGAGCAGTTCTTC.

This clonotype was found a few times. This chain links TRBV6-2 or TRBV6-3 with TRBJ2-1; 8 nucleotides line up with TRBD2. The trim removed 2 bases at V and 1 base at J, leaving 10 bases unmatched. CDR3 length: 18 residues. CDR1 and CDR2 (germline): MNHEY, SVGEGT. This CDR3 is CASSYLAGGPGSYNEQFF. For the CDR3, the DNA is TGTGCCAGCAGTTACCTTGCGGGAGGCCCGGGGTCCTACAATGAGCAGTTCTTC.

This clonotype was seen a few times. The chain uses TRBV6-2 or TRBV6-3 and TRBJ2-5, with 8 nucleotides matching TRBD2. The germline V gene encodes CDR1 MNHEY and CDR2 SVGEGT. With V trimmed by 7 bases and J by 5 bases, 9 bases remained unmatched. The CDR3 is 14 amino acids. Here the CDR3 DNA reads TGTGCCAGCAAAATACGGGGGGGCCTGGAGACCCAGTACTTC. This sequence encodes CASKIRGGLETQYF.

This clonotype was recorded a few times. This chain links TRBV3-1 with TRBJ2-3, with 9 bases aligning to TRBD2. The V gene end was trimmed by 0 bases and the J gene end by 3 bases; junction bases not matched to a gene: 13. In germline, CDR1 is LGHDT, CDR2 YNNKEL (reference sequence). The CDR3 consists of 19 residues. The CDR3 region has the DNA TGTGCCAGCAGCCAAGATAAGAGGGCTAGCGGGGACCTTACAGATACGCAGTATTTT. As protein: CASSQDKRASGDLTDTQYF.

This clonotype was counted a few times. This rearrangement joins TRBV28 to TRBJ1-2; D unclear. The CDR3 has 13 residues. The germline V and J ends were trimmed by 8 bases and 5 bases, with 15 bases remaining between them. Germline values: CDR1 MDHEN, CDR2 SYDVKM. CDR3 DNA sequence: TGTGCCAGCCGCGCAGGACTTTCGTATGGCTACACCTTC. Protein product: CASRAGLSYGYTF.

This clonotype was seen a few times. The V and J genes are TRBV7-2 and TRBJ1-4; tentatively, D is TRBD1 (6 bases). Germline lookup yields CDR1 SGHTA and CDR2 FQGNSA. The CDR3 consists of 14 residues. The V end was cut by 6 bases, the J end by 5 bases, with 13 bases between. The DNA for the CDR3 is TGTGCCAGCAGTCCCGGGACAAGAAATGAAAAACTGTTTTTT. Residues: CASSPGTRNEKLFF.

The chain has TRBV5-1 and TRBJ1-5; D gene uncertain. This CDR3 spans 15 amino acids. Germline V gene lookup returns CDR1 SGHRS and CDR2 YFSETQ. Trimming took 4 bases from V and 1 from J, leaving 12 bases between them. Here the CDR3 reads CASSLEGASNQPQHF. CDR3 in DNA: TGCGCCAGCAGCCTGGAGGGAGCAAGCAATCAGCCCCAGCATTTT. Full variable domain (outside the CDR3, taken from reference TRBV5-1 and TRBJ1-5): KAGVTQTPRYLIKTRGQQVTLSCSPISGHRSVSWYQQTPGQGLQFLFEYFSETQRNKGNFPGRFSGRQFSNSRSEMNVSTLELGDSALYLCASSLEGASNQPQHFGDGTRLSIL.

The CDR3 here is CASRIRNSPLHF. The CDR3 DNA reads TGTGCCAGCAGGATCAGGAATTCACCCCTCCACTTT. This sequence joins TRBV12-3 or TRBV12-4 and TRBJ1-6; D unclear. V was shortened by 6 bases and J by 7 bases, with 7 bases between the two germline ends. CDR3 size: 12 residues.